Following are 22 T cell receptor beta chains from one sample sequenced in a study of blood T cell repertoires in COVID-19. Assay: immunoSEQ multiplex PCR; the TCRdb copy retains only in-frame clones and omits some. The sample has roughly 250,000 clones; approximately 86% are singletons. Sequenced sample: PBMCs or T cells enriched from blood (not recorded which). The receptor source for this set is a woman between 25 and 40 years old with acute COVID-19.

This clone was seen a single time. The chain recombines TRBV27 with TRBJ2-3; 7 bases map to TRBD2. CDR1 is MNHEY and CDR2 is SMNVEV in the germline V gene (reference sequence). This CDR3 region has 15 residues. V shed 3 bases and J 2 bases; nucleotides not matched to a gene: 5. CDR3 sequence reads: CASSFVRGSTDTQYF. CDR3 nucleotide sequence: TGTGCCAGCAGTTTTGTGCGGGGGTCCACAGATACGCAGTATTTT.

V is TRBV11-3 and J is TRBJ1-5; perhaps TRBD1 as D (6 bases). Trimming took 4 bases from V and 0 from J, leaving 19 bases between them. From germline, CDR1 is SGHNT and CDR2 YENEEA. There are 18 residues in the CDR3. The CDR3 loop is CASSSPGRTAYSNQPQHF. The CDR3 DNA reads as TGTGCCAGCAGCTCCCCCGGCCGGACAGCTTATAGCAATCAGCCCCAGCATTTT. Looking up the rest from reference TRBV11-3 and TRBJ1-5 gives the full variable domain: EAGVVQSPRYKIIEKKQPVAFWCNPISGHNTLYWYLQNLGQGPELLIRYENEEAVDDSQLPKDRFSAERLKGVDSTLKIQPAELGDSAVYLCASSSPGRTAYSNQPQHFGDGTRLSIL.

V usage is TRBV5-4 and J usage is TRBJ1-1; tentatively, D is TRBD1 (5 bases). V lost 4 bases and J lost 4, with 11 bases in between. CDR1 SGHNT and CDR2 YYREEE come from the germline V gene (reference sequence). The CDR3 is 13 residues long. The CDR3 region has the DNA TGTGCCAGCAGCGCTCGGGGGGGCACTGAAGCTTTCTTT. Translating it yields CASSARGGTEAFF. The variable domain in full, with the rest retrieved from reference TRBV5-4 and TRBJ1-1, is ETGVTQSPTHLIKTRGQQVTLRCSSQSGHNTVSWYQQALGQGPQFIFQYYREEENGRGNFPPRFSGLQFPNYSSELNVNALELDDSALYLCASSARGGTEAFFGQGTRLTVV.

V and J are TRBV6-1 and TRBJ1-1, with 7 bases fitting TRBD1. V gave up 3 bases and J gave up 4 bases; unmatched junction bases: 11. Per the germline V gene, CDR1 is MNHNS and CDR2 is SASEGT. The CDR3 consists of 16 residues. Here the CDR3 DNA reads TGTGCCAGCAGTGATGTAGGGGGCGCGGTTCGCACTGAAGCTTTCTTT. It specifies CASSDVGGAVRTEAFF.

The chain carries TRBV6-5 and TRBJ1-2, with D perhaps TRBD1 (5 bases). V was cut by 6 bases and J by 8 bases, with 16 bases left in between. The CDR3 is 13 amino acids. The germline gives CDR1 MNHEY, CDR2 SVGAGI. CDR3 loop: CASRIGGGEGYTF. In DNA, the CDR3 is TGTGCCAGCAGAATCGGGGGAGGTGAGGGCTACACCTTC.

This chain uses TRBV3-1 (or the pseudogene TRBV3-2) with TRBJ1-1; 7 positions match TRBD1. Trimming took 0 bases from V and 1 from J; bases not matched to a gene: 5. Germline V CDR1 and CDR2: LGHDT, YNNKEL (reference sequence). CDR3 length: 16 residues. The CDR3, as DNA: TGTGCCAGCAGCCAAGACTTAGGGGGCCAGAACACTGAAGCTTTCTTT. It codes for CASSQDLGGQNTEAFF.

The rearrangement uses TRBV27 and TRBJ2-5; the D gene is possibly TRBD1 (6 bases). Deletions cut 6 bases from V and 2 bases from J, with 13 bases between. This CDR3 is built from 14 residues. Germline V gives CDR1 MNHEY, CDR2 SMNVEV (reference sequence). The CDR3 DNA sequence: TGTGCCAGCAGCGAATCCGGGACACAAGAGACCCAGTACTTC. Residues: CASSESGTQETQYF.

This clone was detected a few times. This chain uses TRBV7-8 with TRBJ1-3; D ambiguous. Germline CDR1 is SGHVS and CDR2 is FQNEAQ. V was pared by 1 base and J by 0 bases, with 13 bases between. The CDR3 covers 17 residues. The CDR3, as DNA: TGTGCCAGCAGCTTAGGGGCCCTAAGCAACTCTGGAAACACCATATATTTT. It encodes CASSLGALSNSGNTIYF.

The chain has TRBV27 and TRBJ1-5; no firm D call. V was trimmed by 2 bases and J by 3 bases, leaving 11 bases between them. CDR3 length: 15 residues. Germline lookup yields CDR1 MNHEY and CDR2 SMNVEV (reference sequence). CDR3 nucleotides: TGTGCCAGCAGTTTAGCGGGAGTGCTCAATCAGCCCCAGCATTTT. It encodes CASSLAGVLNQPQHF.

This chain links TRBV7-2 with TRBJ2-7; unclear D gene. With 2 bases removed from V and 10 bases from J, the gap between germline ends came to 15 bases. The CDR3 covers 13 residues. The germline V gene has CDR1 SGHTA and CDR2 FQGNSA. CDR3 sequence (DNA): TGTGCCAGCAGCTTAAATCGGCAGGCGATCCAGTACTTC. Translating gives CASSLNRQAIQYF.

CDR3 region: CASSPSRGATEAFF. The CDR3 DNA is TGTGCCAGCTCACCAAGTCGGGGGGCCACTGAAGCTTTCTTT. The chain employs TRBV18 and TRBJ1-1, with D possibly TRBD1 on 6 matching bases. Germline CDR1 KGHSH, CDR2 LQKENI. V lost 2 bases to trimming and J lost 4 bases, with 11 bases between them. The CDR3 contains 14 residues.

This rearrangement joins TRBV5-1 to TRBJ2-5; 8 positions match TRBD2. V trimming: 2 bases; J trimming: 4 bases; junction bases outside the gene matches: 4. The CDR3 length is 14 residues. Germline CDR1 reads SGHRS; CDR2 reads YFSETQ. CDR3 residues: CASSFTGGAETQYF. CDR3 coding DNA: TGCGCCAGCAGCTTCACGGGGGGGGCAGAGACCCAGTACTTC. Supplemented by reference TRBV5-1 and TRBJ2-5, the full variable domain reads KAGVTQTPRYLIKTRGQQVTLSCSPISGHRSVSWYQQTPGQGLQFLFEYFSETQRNKGNFPGRFSGRQFSNSRSEMNVSTLELGDSALYLCASSFTGGAETQYFGPGTRLLVL.

The chain has TRBV28 and TRBJ2-7, with 7 positions matching TRBD1. Germline V CDR1 and CDR2: MDHEN, SYDVKM. The CDR3 extends over 13 amino acids. Germline trimming cut 7 bases from V and 1 base from J; bases unmatched to any gene: 4. The CDR3 sequence: CASTPTGSYEQYF. The DNA for the CDR3 is TGTGCCAGCACCCCGACAGGGTCCTACGAGCAGTACTTC.

V gene TRBV7-2 combines with J gene TRBJ2-3; D perhaps matches TRBD1 (5 bases). The CDR3 is 15 residues long. V lost 3 bases and J 0 bases, leaving 10 bases between the germline ends. Looked up from germline, CDR1 is SGHTA and CDR2 is FQGNSA. Written as DNA, the CDR3 is TGTGCCAGCAGCTTGTTGACAGCTAGCACAGATACGCAGTATTTT. It is translated as CASSLLTASTDTQYF.

V usage is TRBV7-9 and J usage is TRBJ2-2; 9 bases align to TRBD1. The CDR3 runs to 14 residues. Per germline, CDR1 SEHNR and CDR2 FQNEAQ (reference sequence). The trim removed 5 bases at V and 4 bases at J, leaving 2 bases unmatched. In DNA, the CDR3 is TGTGCCAGCAGCGAGACAGGGGGCACCGGGGAGCTGTTTTTT. Translated: CASSETGGTGELFF.

The V and J genes are TRBV5-1 and TRBJ1-4; D not certain. This CDR3 region has 14 residues. Germline V lookup: CDR1 SGHRS, CDR2 YFSETQ. Trimming stripped 0 bases from V and 6 bases from J, with 9 bases between. The CDR3 region has the DNA TGCGCCAGCAGCTTGGCCATTCAGGATGAAAAACTGTTTTTT. Protein: CASSLAIQDEKLFF.

This chain joins TRBV10-3 and TRBJ1-6, with a possible D match to TRBD1 (5 bases). Trimming shortened V by 0 bases and J by 7 bases, and 10 bases separated the two germline ends. The CDR3 runs 15 residues. Germline V CDR1 and CDR2: ENHRY, SYGVKD. The CDR3 protein is CAISESTDVNSPLHF. CDR3 nucleotides: TGTGCCATCAGTGAGTCGACAGACGTCAATTCACCCCTCCACTTT.

The rearrangement uses TRBV15 and TRBJ1-1; TRBD1 agrees at 11 bases. The V gene end was trimmed by 1 base and the J gene end by 9 bases; junction bases not matched to a gene: 4. The CDR3 has 14 amino acids. CDR1 and CDR2 (germline): LNHNV, YYDKDF (reference sequence). The DNA of the CDR3 is TGTGCCACCAGCAGAGGGGACAGGGGGGATAAAGCTTTCTTT. As protein: CATSRGDRGDKAFF.

A single count supports this clone. The chain is built from TRBV10-1 and TRBJ1-3; the D is unclear. Deletions cut 4 bases from V and 2 bases from J, with 6 bases between. From germline, CDR1 is WNHNN and CDR2 SYGVQD (reference sequence). The CDR3 runs 13 residues. Here the CDR3 DNA reads TGCGCCAGCAGTGGAGTAACTGGAAACACCATATATTTT. Encoded protein: CASSGVTGNTIYF.

J is TRBJ1-1 and V is TRBV4-1; D is undetermined. The V gene's germline CDR1 is MGHRA and CDR2 YSYEKL. This CDR3 has 18 amino acids. Between the trimmed V and J ends, which lost 3 bases and 1 base, there was a span of 21 bases. The CDR3 here is CASSQRGLKGWQNTEAFF. CDR3 nucleotide sequence: TGCGCCAGCAGCCAGCGCGGGCTCAAGGGATGGCAGAACACTGAAGCTTTCTTT.

V is TRBV28 and J is TRBJ1-4, with 11 bases identical to TRBD1. Germline assignment: CDR1 MDHEN and CDR2 SYDVKM. After removal of 7 bases from V and 7 bases from J, the junction contained 11 bases not matched to a gene. The CDR3 has 16 amino acids. The CDR3 protein is CASTHGGTGGTEKLFF. The CDR3 DNA follows: TGTGCCAGCACCCACGGTGGGACAGGGGGGACTGAAAAACTGTTTTTT.

This clone was seen a few times. V gene TRBV6-2 or TRBV6-3 combines with J gene TRBJ1-2; maybe TRBD1 (5 bases). With 5 bases removed from V and 8 bases from J, the gap between germline ends came to 15 bases. CDR3 length: 13 amino acids. Germline V gene sequence: CDR1 MNHEY, CDR2 SVGEGT. CDR3 in DNA: TGTGCCAGCAGTCAGGACATTCAGAGGGGCTACACCTTC. Its protein product is CASSQDIQRGYTF.